The 23 T cell receptor beta chains listed next were all sequenced from one sample in a study of blood T cell repertoires in COVID-19. Here immunoSEQ multiplex PCR was the method, and the copy in TCRdb shows in-frame clones only, minus some. The sample lists just over 250,000 clones, about 91% occurring once. The sample was peripheral blood. The receptors derive from a young adult with COVID-19, enrolled during active disease.

The chain has TRBV29-1 and TRBJ2-5; 9 positions agree with TRBD1. There are 14 residues in the CDR3. The ends lost 4 bases at V and 4 bases at J; junction bases unmatched: 7. Germline V gene data show CDR1 as SQVTM and CDR2 as ANQGSEA. The CDR3 DNA follows: TGCAGCGTTGCGGACAGGGGAGGTGGAGAGACCCAGTACTTC. This encodes CSVADRGGGETQYF.

The chain uses TRBV6-5 and TRBJ1-2, with 11 bases that match TRBD1. After removal of 0 bases from V and 2 bases from J, the junction contained 2 bases not matched to a gene. CDR1 is MNHEY, CDR2 SVGAGI, per germline. CDR3 length equals 16 residues. Written as DNA, the CDR3 is TGTGCCAGCAGTTACTCCCGGACAGGGGGCAACTATGGCTACACCTTC. Protein sequence: CASSYSRTGGNYGYTF.

The chain employs TRBV6-6 and TRBJ2-1; TRBD2 matches at 7 bases. CDR1 is MNHNY and CDR2 is SVGAGI in the germline V gene (reference sequence). J was trimmed by 4 bases and V by 6 bases; bases with no gene match: 9. This CDR3 comprises 15 residues. Here the CDR3 reads CASRIFSGPYNEQFF. The CDR3, as DNA: TGTGCCAGCAGGATCTTTAGCGGGCCTTACAATGAGCAGTTCTTC.

This chain uses TRBV5-1 with TRBJ2-7, with TRBD2 as a possible D gene (5 bases). Germline V CDR1 and CDR2: SGHRS, YFSETQ. V dropped 1 base and J dropped 3 bases, with 11 bases sitting between them. This CDR3 has 14 residues. The CDR3 DNA follows: TGCGCCAGCAGCTTGTCGGTTGCGGGCTACGAGCAGTACTTC. Protein: CASSLSVAGYEQYF.

The genes are TRBV7-9 and TRBJ1-1, with a weak D call TRBD1 (6 bases). Germline V gene lookup returns CDR1 SEHNR and CDR2 FQNEAQ (reference sequence). This CDR3 region has 15 residues. V was shortened by 5 bases and J by 5 bases, with 18 bases between the two germline ends. The CDR3 sequence: CASSPPTGRETEAFF. CDR3 DNA: TGTGCCAGCAGCCCCCCAACAGGGCGGGAGACTGAAGCTTTCTTT.

This chain joins TRBV14 and TRBJ2-5, with 9 bases matching TRBD1. Unmatched junction bases numbered 4, after V lost 7 bases and J lost 4 bases. Germline CDR1 and CDR2: SGHDN and FVKESK. The CDR3 covers 13 residues. The CDR3 DNA reads as TGTGCCAGCAAGGACAGGGGATCAGAGACCCAGTACTTC. This gives the protein CASKDRGSETQYF.

This clone appeared once. The CDR3 spells CASSPDLREETQYF. The CDR3 region has the DNA TGTGCCAGCAGCCCTGACTTGCGGGAGGAGACCCAGTACTTC. V usage is TRBV5-4 and J usage is TRBJ2-5, with 7 bases aligning to TRBD2. There are 14 residues in the CDR3. Losses at the gene ends were 4 bases for V and 5 bases for J; bases not matched to a gene: 8. The germline V gene has CDR1 SGHNT and CDR2 YYREEE (reference sequence).

The gene calls are TRBV29-1 and TRBJ2-1; 8 bases agree with TRBD1. The CDR3 totals 16 residues. V shed 2 bases, J shed 0 bases, and the junction held 6 bases outside the gene matches. The germline CDR1 and CDR2 sequences are SQVTM and ANQGSEA. The CDR3 reads CSVEMRQGFSYNEQFF. DNA of the CDR3: TGCAGCGTTGAAATGAGACAGGGGTTCTCCTACAATGAGCAGTTCTTC.

The chain combines TRBV4-1 with TRBJ2-5; D perhaps matches TRBD1 (6 bases). From germline, CDR1 is MGHRA and CDR2 YSYEKL. The CDR3 has 16 amino acids. V lost 4 bases and J lost 4, with 19 bases in between. The CDR3 sequence is CASSPTGHRLGETQYF. The CDR3 coding sequence is TGCGCCAGCAGCCCCACGGGACACCGATTGGGAGAGACCCAGTACTTC.

The V gene is TRBV28, the J gene TRBJ2-7; D is possibly TRBD1 (6 bases). Germline V lookup: CDR1 MDHEN, CDR2 SYDVKM. This CDR3 is built from 13 residues. Trimming left V 6 bases short and J 3 bases short, with 12 bases between. The CDR3 DNA reads as TGTGCCAGCAGCACGACAGGACTCTACGAGCAGTACTTC. Its translation is CASSTTGLYEQYF.

The genes are TRBV2 and TRBJ2-3, with D possibly being TRBD2 (7 bases). Germline V gene data show CDR1 as SNHLY and CDR2 as FYNNEI. Trimming removed 3 bases from V and 10 bases from J, with 23 bases in between. The CDR3 is made up of 16 amino acids. The CDR3 spells CASSDSVGGPPGAQYF. For the CDR3, the DNA is TGTGCCAGCAGTGATTCGGTGGGAGGGCCTCCAGGGGCGCAGTATTTT.

This sequence joins TRBV5-6 and TRBJ2-1; 7 bases match TRBD1. The CDR3 contains 16 residues. V lost 1 base, J lost 4 bases, and 8 bases stayed unmatched. From germline, CDR1 is SGHDT and CDR2 YYEEEE. CDR3 bases: TGTGCCAGCAGCTTGATCCGGGACAGTAGATACAATGAGCAGTTCTTC. The encoded protein is CASSLIRDSRYNEQFF.

The chain has TRBV27 and TRBJ2-1, with unresolved D. Germline CDR1 is MNHEY and CDR2 is SMNVEV (reference sequence). The CDR3 consists of 11 residues. V gave up 8 bases and J gave up 3 bases, with 5 bases separating them. The CDR3 sequence: CASSGYNEQFF. CDR3 nucleotides: TGTGCCAGCTCGGGCTACAATGAGCAGTTCTTC.

Regarding this clone: This same CDR3 is encoded by further DNA sequences in the sample. The chain employs TRBV19 and TRBJ1-5, with 10 nucleotides matching TRBD1. CDR1 is LNHDA, CDR2 SQIVND, per germline (reference sequence). This CDR3 spans 15 amino acids. Trimming at V came to 1 base and at J to 7 bases, leaving 4 bases not matched to a gene. CDR3 sequence (DNA): TGTGCCAGTAGTATAGGACAGGGGGCTGTACAGCCCCAGCATTTT. As protein: CASSIGQGAVQPQHF. The whole variable domain, filled in from reference TRBV19 and TRBJ1-5, reads DGGITQSPKYLFRKEGQNVTLSCEQNLNHDAMYWYRQDPGQGLRLIYYSQIVNDFQKGDIAEGYSVSREKKESFPLTVTSAQKNPTAFYLCASSIGQGAVQPQHFGDGTRLSIL.

The rearrangement links TRBV4-1 to TRBJ1-1; D might be TRBD1 (6 bases). Germline V CDR1 and CDR2: MGHRA, YSYEKL. This CDR3 has 14 residues. Trimming took 1 base from V and 4 from J, leaving 10 bases between them. The CDR3 is CASSQAGESTEAFF. The CDR3 bases are TGCGCCAGCAGCCAAGCAGGGGAGAGCACTGAAGCTTTCTTT.

The chain employs TRBV30 and TRBJ2-7; TRBD1 aligns across 9 bases. The CDR3 totals 14 residues. CDR1 and CDR2 (germline): GTSNPN, SVGIG (reference sequence). The trim removed 4 bases at V and 5 bases at J, leaving 9 bases unmatched. CDR3 nucleotide sequence: TGTGCCTGGAAGACCGGGACAGGGAGAGACGAGCAGTACTTC. As protein: CAWKTGTGRDEQYF.

The rearrangement joins TRBV10-1 to TRBJ2-4, with D maybe TRBD2 (6 bases). Germline V CDR1 and CDR2: WNHNN, SYGVQD (reference sequence). The CDR3 is 12 residues long. Trimming stripped 4 bases from V and 7 bases from J, with 8 bases between. CDR3 nucleotide sequence: TGCGCCAGCAGTGCTGGGGGGAACATTCAGTACTTC. Protein product: CASSAGGNIQYF.

The chain links TRBV11-2 to TRBJ2-1; 8 nucleotides match TRBD1. V was clipped by 5 bases and J by 8 bases; unmatched bases: 11. The germline CDR1 and CDR2 sequences are SGHAT and FQNNGV. The CDR3 is 15 residues long. The CDR3 region is CASSLRGPFGDEQFF. Here the CDR3 DNA reads TGTGCCAGCAGCCTCAGGGGGCCCTTTGGGGATGAGCAGTTCTTC.

The chain links TRBV6-5 to TRBJ2-1, with D maybe TRBD1 (6 bases). The CDR3 has 15 residues. Germline V gene data show CDR1 as MNHEY and CDR2 as SVGAGI. The V and J ends lost 6 bases and 7 bases respectively, with 19 bases between them. The CDR3 reads CASRAGAAGQNEQFF. The CDR3 DNA reads TGTGCCAGCAGAGCAGGGGCCGCTGGCCAGAATGAGCAGTTCTTC.

This chain uses TRBV11-2 with TRBJ1-6, with D possibly TRBD1 on 6 matching bases. V was clipped by 5 bases and J by 16 bases, with 12 bases between them. Germline-derived CDR1 and CDR2 are SGHAT and FQNNGV. This CDR3 comprises 11 residues. The CDR3 sequence is CASSIQGILHF. As DNA, the CDR3 is TGTGCCAGCAGCATACAGGGTATACTCCACTTT.

This clone has a single count. The rearrangement uses TRBV4-1 and TRBJ2-3, with D tentatively TRBD2 (7 bases). This CDR3 spans 15 amino acids. The V gene lost 0 bases and the J gene lost 4 bases, with 11 bases spanning the gap. The germline V gene encodes CDR1 MGHRA and CDR2 YSYEKL. CDR3 bases: TGCGCCAGCAGCCAAGATCGGCGGGGGCCAGATACGCAGTATTTT. It encodes CASSQDRRGPDTQYF.

The gene calls are TRBV28 and TRBJ1-2, with 7 bases lining up with TRBD1. Trimming cost V 3 bases and J 3 bases; bases outside gene matches: 4. The V gene's germline CDR1 is MDHEN and CDR2 SYDVKM. The CDR3 is 14 residues long. The CDR3, as DNA: TGTGCCAGCAGTTTTAGACAGGGATACTATGGCTACACCTTC. It yields the protein CASSFRQGYYGYTF.

The V gene is TRBV6-2 or TRBV6-3, the J gene TRBJ2-7, with 10 bases matching TRBD1. CDR3 length: 17 residues. Germline CDR1 is MNHEY and CDR2 is SVGEGT. Unmatched junction bases numbered 13, after V lost 2 bases and J lost 6 bases. CDR3 nucleotides: TGTGCCAGCAGTTACACGCAAGCTGGGACAGGGGACGGCGAGCAGTACTTC. As protein: CASSYTQAGTGDGEQYF.